A selection of T cell receptor beta chains follows, all from one sample in a study of radiotherapy plus CTLA-4 blockade in lung cancer. Repertoires were generated with immunoSEQ multiplex PCR, while TCRdb's copy carries only in-frame clones and drops some. Found here are tens of thousands of clones, 70% to 80% of them singletons; the top ten hold around 4.2%. This specimen consisted of peripheral blood, obtained from a patient treated with radiotherapy plus ipilimumab. The receptors stem from a human donor with non-small cell lung cancer who had a partial response to radiotherapy plus ipilimumab. Each CDR3 is given with its conserved first and last residue. A D gene is named only where the DNA matches it firmly. The size entry is marked missing in some rows and otherwise reads once, few, many or a size class.

v_gene: TRBV7-2; j_gene: TRBJ2-5; abundance: -; d_gene: TRBD1; CDR3nt: TGTGCCAGCAGCTTACTGGCAGGGGGCGAGACCCAGTACTTC; CDR3aa: CASSLLAGGETQYF
v_gene: TRBV11-2; j_gene: TRBJ2-7; abundance: -; d_gene: -; CDR3nt: TGTGCCAGCAGCTTATCCGTCGAGCAGTACTTC; CDR3aa: CASSLSVEQYF
v_gene: TRBV2; j_gene: TRBJ1-3; abundance: few; d_gene: -; CDR3nt: TGTGCCAGCAGTCCTGGGCACTCTGGAAACACCATATATTTT; CDR3aa: CASSPGHSGNTIYF
v_gene: TRBV4-2; j_gene: TRBJ2-3; abundance: -; d_gene: TRBD2; CDR3nt: TGTGCCAGCAGCCAGTATACTAGCGGAGAAACAGATACGCAGTATTTT; CDR3aa: CASSQYTSGETDTQYF
v_gene: TRBV7-3; j_gene: TRBJ1-1; abundance: -; d_gene: -; CDR3nt: TGTGCCAGCAGCTTAACGGGCAGCCCGAACACTGAAGCTTTCTTT; CDR3aa: CASSLTGSPNTEAFF
v_gene: TRBV19; j_gene: TRBJ2-3; abundance: few; d_gene: -; CDR3nt: TGTGCCAGTAGTATTTCTCCGCCTTTACAAGATACGCAGTATTTT; CDR3aa: CASSISPPLQDTQYF
v_gene: TRBV5-1; j_gene: TRBJ2-3; abundance: -; d_gene: -; CDR3nt: TGCGCCAGCAGCTCAAAAATGCTAACCAGCGTTGCCTGGACAGATACGCAGTATTTT; CDR3aa: CASSSKMLTSVAWTDTQYF
v_gene: TRBV6-1; j_gene: TRBJ2-3; abundance: -; d_gene: -; CDR3nt: TGTGCCAGCATGAGCACCGGGGGCACAGATACGCAGTATTTT; CDR3aa: CASMSTGGTDTQYF
v_gene: TRBV7-9; j_gene: TRBJ1-1; abundance: many; d_gene: -; CDR3nt: TGTGCCAGCAGCTTAGCTTCGGCTTTCTTT; CDR3aa: CASSLASAFF
v_gene: TRBV19; j_gene: TRBJ2-5; abundance: -; d_gene: -; CDR3nt: TGTGCCAGTAGCGAGGGCGGCCAAGAGACCCAGTACTTC; CDR3aa: CASSEGGQETQYF
v_gene: TRBV5-4; j_gene: TRBJ1-2; abundance: -; d_gene: -; CDR3nt: TGTGCCAGCACAGCCTATTGGGGCGGTGGGTTCGGTGGCTACACCTTC; CDR3aa: CASTAYWGGGFGGYTF
v_gene: TRBV5-6; j_gene: TRBJ1-5; abundance: -; d_gene: TRBD1; CDR3nt: TGTGCCAGCAGCTTGAGGCAGGGGGGCAATCAGCCCCAGCATTTT; CDR3aa: CASSLRQGGNQPQHF
v_gene: TRBV29-1; j_gene: TRBJ2-7; abundance: few; d_gene: TRBD1; CDR3nt: TGCAGCGTCGCCGTAACCCCGGGACAGGGGGTTTATCACGAGCAGTACTTC; CDR3aa: CSVAVTPGQGVYHEQYF
v_gene: TRBV7-2; j_gene: TRBJ2-4; abundance: -; d_gene: TRBD2; CDR3nt: TGTGCCAGCAGCCGCACTAGTGGGGAGGGAAACATTCAGTACTTC; CDR3aa: CASSRTSGEGNIQYF
v_gene: TRBV4-3; j_gene: TRBJ1-5; abundance: -; d_gene: -; CDR3nt: TGCGCCAGCAGCCAGTTTCGGGATGCCGTTCAGCCCCAGCATTTT; CDR3aa: CASSQFRDAVQPQHF
v_gene: TRBV7-9; j_gene: TRBJ1-1; abundance: -; d_gene: -; CDR3nt: TGTGCCAGCAGCTGGGGAGGGGGGACTGAAGCTTTCTTT; CDR3aa: CASSWGGGTEAFF
v_gene: TRBV2; j_gene: TRBJ2-7; abundance: -; d_gene: -; CDR3nt: TGTGCCAGCAGTGAAAGGACGGGGTTTAGGTCCGAGCAGTACTTC; CDR3aa: CASSERTGFRSEQYF
v_gene: TRBV5-1; j_gene: TRBJ2-1; abundance: -; d_gene: TRBD2; CDR3nt: TGCGCCAGCAGCCCCTTAGGTAGCGGGGCCTACAATGAGCAGTTCTTC; CDR3aa: CASSPLGSGAYNEQFF
v_gene: TRBV9; j_gene: TRBJ2-3; abundance: -; d_gene: -; CDR3nt: TGTGCCAGCAGCGTAGCTGAGCGACTCACAGATACGCAGTATTTT; CDR3aa: CASSVAERLTDTQYF
v_gene: TRBV11-2; j_gene: TRBJ2-1; abundance: few; d_gene: -; CDR3nt: TGTGCCAGCAGCTTAGGGGTCGGCGGCCACAATGAGCAGTTCTTC; CDR3aa: CASSLGVGGHNEQFF
v_gene: TRBV5-4; j_gene: TRBJ2-7; abundance: -; d_gene: -; CDR3nt: TGTGCCAGCAGCTTGATAGGCGGCTCCTACGAGCAGTACTTC; CDR3aa: CASSLIGGSYEQYF
v_gene: TRBV6-1; j_gene: TRBJ2-7; abundance: -; d_gene: TRBD1; CDR3nt: TGTGCCAGCAGTGCTGAAGGACAGGGTATTTCGTACGAGCAGTACTTC; CDR3aa: CASSAEGQGISYEQYF
v_gene: TRBV5-4; j_gene: TRBJ1-2; abundance: -; d_gene: -; CDR3nt: TGTGCCAGCAGCCCGACAGGAGAATATGGCTACACCTTC; CDR3aa: CASSPTGEYGYTF
v_gene: TRBV11-2; j_gene: TRBJ2-5; abundance: -; d_gene: -; CDR3nt: TGTGCCAGCAGCTTGCTGGGGCCTGAAGAGACCCAGTACTTC; CDR3aa: CASSLLGPEETQYF
v_gene: TRBV11-2; j_gene: TRBJ1-3; abundance: -; d_gene: -; CDR3nt: TGTGCCAGCAGCATCCGAGGGGGGGCTGGAAACACCATATATTTT; CDR3aa: CASSIRGGAGNTIYF
v_gene: TRBV5-4; j_gene: TRBJ1-1; abundance: -; d_gene: TRBD1; CDR3nt: TGTGCCAGCAGCGGGAGACAGGGGATGAACACTGAAGCTTTCTTT; CDR3aa: CASSGRQGMNTEAFF
v_gene: TRBV4-1; j_gene: TRBJ2-7; abundance: -; d_gene: TRBD1; CDR3nt: TGCGCCAGCAGCCAAGGACAGGGCCCACTGGGGGAGCAGTACTTC; CDR3aa: CASSQGQGPLGEQYF
v_gene: TRBV4-2; j_gene: TRBJ2-7; abundance: -; d_gene: -; CDR3nt: TGTGCCAGCAGCCAATCAGGGACCTACGAGCAGTACTTC; CDR3aa: CASSQSGTYEQYF
v_gene: TRBV28; j_gene: TRBJ1-2; abundance: few; d_gene: TRBD1; CDR3nt: TGTGCCAGCAGTTCCGGGACAGGGGGCGGTGGCTACACCTTC; CDR3aa: CASSSGTGGGGYTF
v_gene: TRBV27; j_gene: TRBJ2-1; abundance: few; d_gene: -; CDR3nt: TGTGCCAGCAGTTTATCTATCCGACTCGGTGGCTACAATGAGCAGTTCTTC; CDR3aa: CASSLSIRLGGYNEQFF
v_gene: TRBV29-1; j_gene: TRBJ1-4; abundance: -; d_gene: -; CDR3nt: TGCAGCGGAGAGGGATTGAATGAAAAACTGTTTTTT; CDR3aa: CSGEGLNEKLFF
v_gene: TRBV2; j_gene: TRBJ1-2; abundance: few; d_gene: -; CDR3nt: TGTGCCAGCACCGGGGAAGGGTTAAAATTTGGCTACACCTTC; CDR3aa: CASTGEGLKFGYTF
v_gene: TRBV25-1; j_gene: TRBJ1-6; abundance: medium-sized; d_gene: -; CDR3nt: TGTGCCAGCAGTTACACCGATTCACCCCTCCACTTT; CDR3aa: CASSYTDSPLHF
v_gene: TRBV7-2; j_gene: TRBJ2-5; abundance: -; d_gene: TRBD2; CDR3nt: TGTGCCAGCAGCCGCGGGAGCCTTGGGGAGACCCAGTACTTC; CDR3aa: CASSRGSLGETQYF